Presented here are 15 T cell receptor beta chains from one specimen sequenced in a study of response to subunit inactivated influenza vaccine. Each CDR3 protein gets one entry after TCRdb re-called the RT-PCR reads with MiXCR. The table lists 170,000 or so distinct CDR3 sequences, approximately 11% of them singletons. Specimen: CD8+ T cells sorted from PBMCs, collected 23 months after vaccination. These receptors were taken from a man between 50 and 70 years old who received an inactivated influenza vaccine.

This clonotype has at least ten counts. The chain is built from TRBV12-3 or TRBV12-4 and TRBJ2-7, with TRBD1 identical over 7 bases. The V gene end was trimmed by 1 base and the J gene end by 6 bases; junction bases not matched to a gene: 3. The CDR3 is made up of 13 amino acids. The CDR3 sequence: CASSLEGAREQYF. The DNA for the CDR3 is TGTGCCAGCAGTTTAGAGGGGGCGCGCGAGCAGTACTTC.

CDR3 protein: CASSLTAGSNQPQHF. CDR3 nucleotides: TGTGCCAGCAGCTTAACCGCTGGTAGCAATCAGCCCCAGCATTTT. The chain joins TRBV7-3 to TRBJ1-5; no clear D. Germline loops: CDR1 SGHTA, CDR2 FQGTGA. V was clipped by 0 bases and J by 0 bases, with 6 bases between them. The CDR3 has 15 amino acids.

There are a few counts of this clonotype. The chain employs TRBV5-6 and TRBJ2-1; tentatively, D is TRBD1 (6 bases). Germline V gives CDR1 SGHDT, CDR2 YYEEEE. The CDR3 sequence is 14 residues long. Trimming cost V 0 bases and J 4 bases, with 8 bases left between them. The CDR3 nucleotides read TGTGCCAGCAGCTTGGCCACAGGGTACAATGAGCAGTTCTTC. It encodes CASSLATGYNEQFF.

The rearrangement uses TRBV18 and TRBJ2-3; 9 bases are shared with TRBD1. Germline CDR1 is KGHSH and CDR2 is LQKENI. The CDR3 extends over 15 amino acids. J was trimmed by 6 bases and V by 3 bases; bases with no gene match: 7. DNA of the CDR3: TGTGCCAGCTCACCCGGGACAGGGACCTGGGATACGCAGTATTTT. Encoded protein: CASSPGTGTWDTQYF.

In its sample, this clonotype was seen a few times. The CDR3 DNA follows: TGTGCCAGCAGTTACGCGAATGAGCAGTTCTTC. This sequence encodes CASSYANEQFF. The chain combines TRBV6-5 with TRBJ2-1; D is uncertain. CDR1 MNHEY and CDR2 SVGAGI come from the germline V gene. This CDR3 contains 11 residues. V dropped 2 bases and J dropped 7 bases, with 3 bases sitting between them.

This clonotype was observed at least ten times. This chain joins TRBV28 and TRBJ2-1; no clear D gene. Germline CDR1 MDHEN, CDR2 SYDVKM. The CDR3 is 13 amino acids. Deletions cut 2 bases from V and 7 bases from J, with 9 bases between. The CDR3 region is CASSLSRVNEQFF. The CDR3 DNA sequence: TGTGCCAGCAGTTTAAGTCGCGTAAATGAGCAGTTCTTC.

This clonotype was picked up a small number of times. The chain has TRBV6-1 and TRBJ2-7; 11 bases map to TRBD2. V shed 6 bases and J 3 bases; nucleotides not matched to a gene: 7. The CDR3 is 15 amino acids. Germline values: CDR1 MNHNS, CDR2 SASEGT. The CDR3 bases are TGTGCCAGCAGAGATAGCGGGGGGGCGATCTACGAGCAGTACTTC. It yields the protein CASRDSGGAIYEQYF.

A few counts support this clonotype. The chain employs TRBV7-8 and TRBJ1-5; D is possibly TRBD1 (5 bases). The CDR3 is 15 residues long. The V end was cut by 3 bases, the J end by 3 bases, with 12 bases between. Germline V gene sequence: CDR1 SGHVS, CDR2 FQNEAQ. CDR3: CASSLGGGFNQPQHF. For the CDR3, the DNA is TGTGCCAGCAGCTTGGGTGGGGGATTCAATCAGCCCCAGCATTTT.

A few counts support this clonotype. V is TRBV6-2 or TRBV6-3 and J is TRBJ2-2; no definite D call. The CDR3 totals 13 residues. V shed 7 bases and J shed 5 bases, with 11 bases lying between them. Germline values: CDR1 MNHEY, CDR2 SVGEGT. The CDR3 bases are TGTGCCAGCACCTCCCTGGGGACCGGGGAGCTGTTTTTT. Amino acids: CASTSLGTGELFF.

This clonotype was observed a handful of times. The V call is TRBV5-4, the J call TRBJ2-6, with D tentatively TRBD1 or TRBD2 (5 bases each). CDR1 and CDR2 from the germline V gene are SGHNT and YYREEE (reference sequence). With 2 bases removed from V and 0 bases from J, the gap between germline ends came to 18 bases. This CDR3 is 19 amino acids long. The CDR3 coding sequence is TGTGCCAGCAGCTTTGGGACGCAAAGGGAACTCTCTGGGGCCAACGTCCTGACTTTC. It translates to CASSFGTQRELSGANVLTF.

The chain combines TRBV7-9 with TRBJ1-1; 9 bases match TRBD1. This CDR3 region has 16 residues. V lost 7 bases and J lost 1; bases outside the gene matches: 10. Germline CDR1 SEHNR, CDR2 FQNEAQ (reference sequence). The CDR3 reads CASTSGQGSWNTEAFF. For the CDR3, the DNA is TGTGCCAGCACCTCAGGACAGGGGAGTTGGAACACTGAAGCTTTCTTT.

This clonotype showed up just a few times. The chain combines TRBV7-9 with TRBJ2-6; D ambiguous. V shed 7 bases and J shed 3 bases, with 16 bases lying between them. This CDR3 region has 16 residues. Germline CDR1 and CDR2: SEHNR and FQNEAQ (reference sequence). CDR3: CASTQLSGFGANVLTF. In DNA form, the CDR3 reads TGTGCCAGCACCCAGTTGTCAGGCTTTGGGGCCAACGTCCTGACTTTC.

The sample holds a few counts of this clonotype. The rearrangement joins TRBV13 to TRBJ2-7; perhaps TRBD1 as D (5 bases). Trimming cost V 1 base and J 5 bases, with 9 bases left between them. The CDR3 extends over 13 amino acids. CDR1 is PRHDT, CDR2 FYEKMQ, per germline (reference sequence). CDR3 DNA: TGTGCCAGCAGCTTAGTAGGGGTCCACGAGCAGTACTTC. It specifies CASSLVGVHEQYF.

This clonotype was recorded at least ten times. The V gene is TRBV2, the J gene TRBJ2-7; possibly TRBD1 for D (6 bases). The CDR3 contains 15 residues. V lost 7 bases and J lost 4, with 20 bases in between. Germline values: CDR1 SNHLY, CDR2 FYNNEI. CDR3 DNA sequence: TGTGCCAGCAAGGTGGACGGGTCCCAGGGGTACGAGCAGTACTTC. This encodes CASKVDGSQGYEQYF.

This CDR3 is CASSLNKNTEAFF. CDR3 DNA: TGTGCCAGCAGTTTAAACAAGAACACTGAAGCTTTCTTT. V usage is TRBV6-5 and J usage is TRBJ1-1; no definite D call. With 4 bases removed from V and 1 base from J, the gap between germline ends came to 7 bases. The germline V gene encodes CDR1 MNHEY and CDR2 SVGAGI. This CDR3 region has 13 residues.